This TCR beta chain was captured in a study of blood T cell repertoires in COVID-19. Study-level information: The United States, Italy and Spain provided the acute and convalescent COVID-19 samples. Sources were T cells, B-cell-depleted T cells, or PBMCs; the material itself was cDNA or gDNA.

The CDR3 totals 14 residues. The V end lost 3 bases, the J end lost 9 bases, and 12 bases lay between the germline ends. Germline assignment: CDR1 MDHEN and CDR2 SYDVKM. In the original processing: Amplifying reference gene primers gave estimates of nucleated cell counts. Libraries were prepared by immunoSEQ multiplex PCR; TCRdb keeps only in-frame clonotypes and omits some of them. The V and J calls and the clone size are those of that table, but D and trimming were determined from the DNA. The sample holds about 68,000 clones, about 89% seen once. This clone was seen only a few times. The rearrangement links TRBV28 to TRBJ1-6, with TRBD1 as a possible D gene (6 bases). The clonotype comes from a man between 50 and 59 years old with COVID-19, enrolled during active disease. Sequencing was carried out using peripheral blood. The CDR3, as DNA: TGTGCCAGCAGTTTTACAGGGCAGGGTTCACCCCTCCACTTT. It encodes CASSFTGQGSPLHF. Complete variable domain (other parts from reference TRBV28 and TRBJ1-6): DVKVTQSSRYLVKRTGEKVFLECVQDMDHENMFWYRQDPGLGLRLIYFSYDVKMKEKGDIPEGYSVSREKKERFSLILESASTNQTSMYLCASSFTGQGSPLHFGNGTRLTVT.